What follows describes a single T cell receptor (beta chain). Its antigen is currently unknown. TCRdb keeps only in-frame clones here, not all; method: immunoSEQ multiplex PCR. The sample lists around 220,000 clones; roughly 94% were seen once. The data derive from a study of T cell responses to AZD1222 COVID-19 vaccine. Study conclusions and caveats: Samples come after the peak T cell response, not at day 14. Recipients of AZD1222 seropositive at baseline numbered only 6 or 7. Two doses of AZD1222 preceded a rise in Spike-specific TCR breadth and depth. Spike-wide coverage was observed for vaccine-associated CD4 TCRs, with dominant responses at 160-218 and 743-854.

CDR3 size: 14 residues. V was clipped by 4 bases and J by 7 bases, with 18 bases between them. Germline CDR1 SGHNT, CDR2 YYREEE (reference sequence). Specimen: peripheral blood, collected 28 days after the second dose of the MenACWY control vaccine. The J gene is TRBJ2-7, the V gene TRBV5-4; perhaps TRBD2 as D (6 bases). This TCR was sampled from an adult who received the MenACWY meningococcal vaccine as a control. The CDR3 sequence is CASSPGWGEREQYF. CDR3 DNA sequence: TGTGCCAGCAGCCCCGGTTGGGGGGAGAGGGAGCAGTACTTC.